This T cell receptor beta chain was captured by sequencing in a study of blood T cell repertoires in COVID-19 (dated by TCRdb to 2018 to 2020). Some background on the complete study: Collaborator samples came from the United States, Italy and Spain and covered acute and convalescent phases of COVID-19. The repertoires were made available in a free public database intended to serve as a resource for research on the immune response to SARS-CoV-2. Where available, HLA class I and class II types were obtained from metadata supplied by the sample provider rather than from assay-based typing. The prospective study material was composed of cDNA or gDNA derived from T cells, B-cell-depleted T cells, or PBMCs. Samples were obtained from the ongoing ImmuneRACE study (first 160 participants) and from 1,254 subjects provided by 6 global collaborators. Sample metadata almost always included a de-identified subject ID, COVID-19 status, age in years and sex. The dataset comprised deeply sampled blood TCRbeta repertoires from subjects exposed to, actively infected with, or recovered from COVID-19.

The junction shows trimming of 4 bases on V and 1 base on J, plus 8 bases between the germline ends. As encoded in the germline V gene, CDR1 is SGHDT while CDR2 is YYEEEE. CDR3 length: 14 amino acids, cysteine to phenylalanine. The DNA shown is the 42-base CDR3, in frame from base 1. Summary of the overall study and its limitations: The amount of clinical and demographic metadata varied by source and participant and was provided uncurated.

Collaborating institutions collected whole blood in K2EDTA tubes following their own protocols. For TCRbeta analysis, collaborator samples were shipped as frozen whole blood, as isolated PBMCs, or as DNA extracted from either sample type. The immunoSEQ Assay, a bias-controlled multiplex PCR, was used to amplify TCRbeta CDR3 regions from genomic DNA. Per the original workflow: The number of nucleated cells in each sample was estimated by amplification of reference gene primers within the assay. To quantify the absolute abundance of each unique TCRbeta CDR3 rearrangement, sequence reads were collapsed and filtered. For each sample, productive Simpson clonality was calculated by taking the square root of Simpson's diversity index across productive rearrangements. In TCRdb, the immuneACCESS table is reduced to in-frame sequences with V and J assigned. These tables do not hold every clone; where another copy was compared, an unresolved V gene accounts for under half, and the others remain unexplained. V, J and clone size are taken as reported in that table, and D and trimming were inferred from the DNA itself. The sample table lists approximately 250,000 clones, about nine tenths of them with a count of one. Approximately 9.7% of the sample is in the top ten clones.

In this sample, this clone turned up once. No antigen is known for it. No base-level quality is on record; no much larger clone is a single base apart. Sequencing input: peripheral blood. The clonotype was recovered from a man between 40 and 49 years old with active or convalescent COVID-19. The chain joins TRBV5-6 to TRBJ2-2, with TRBD1 tentatively as D gene (5 bases match). The nucleotide sequence is TGTGCCAGCAGCACTGGACAGAACACCGGGGAGCTGTTTTTT. Translation gives CASSTGQNTGELFF.